These T cell receptor beta chains were read from a single sample in a study of T cells in Graves' hyperthyroidism and ophthalmopathy. TCRdb re-analysed the multiplex PCR reads in MiXCR, keeping a single row per CDR3 protein. The repertoire holds 350,000 to 400,000 distinct CDR3 sequences, with under 20% as singletons. The sample was blood. The receptor source for this set is a woman younger than 35 with Graves' hyperthyroidism. Each CDR3 is given with its conserved first and last residue. Fields, in order: J gene, D gene, V gene, clone size, CDR3 protein, CDR3 DNA. D genes are given only for firm matches. A row's size may be missing; if present it is once, few, many or a size class.

>TRBJ1-1|-|TRBV20-1|many
CSAVSGNTEAFF
TGCAGTGCTGTGAGTGGGAACACTGAAGCTTTCTTT
>TRBJ1-5|-|TRBV18|many
CASSPGEGRDNQPQHF
TGTGCCAGCTCACCGGGGGAGGGAAGAGACAATCAGCCCCAGCATTTT
>TRBJ1-6|-|TRBV2|many
CASSEERGQGSPLHF
TGTGCCAGCAGTGAAGAGAGGGGCCAGGGTTCACCCCTCCACTTT
>TRBJ2-2|-|TRBV6-5|many
CASSWTGENTGELFF
TGTGCCAGCAGTTGGACTGGGGAGAACACCGGGGAGCTGTTTTTT
>TRBJ1-2|-|TRBV5-1|many
CASSLEANYGYTF
TGCGCCAGCAGCTTGGAAGCCAACTATGGCTACACCTTC
>TRBJ2-6|-|TRBV10-3|many
CAISDGRDRSGANVLTF
TGTGCCATCAGTGATGGCCGAGACCGCTCTGGGGCCAACGTCCTGACTTTC
>TRBJ1-5|-|TRBV6-5|many
CASIYGGNQPQHF
TGTGCCAGCATCTACGGGGGTAATCAGCCCCAGCATTTT
>TRBJ2-5|-|TRBV27|-
CASSLSPPGRGRGETQYF
TGTGCCAGCAGTTTATCACCCCCAGGCAGGGGCCGTGGAGAGACCCAGTACTTC
>TRBJ1-5|-|TRBV2|many
CASSPRQTYSNQPQHF
TGTGCCAGCAGCCCCCGACAGACCTATAGCAATCAGCCCCAGCATTTT
>TRBJ1-2|-|TRBV28|many
CATSKFAEDYGYTF
TGTGCCACATCTAAGTTCGCGGAGGACTATGGCTACACCTTC
>TRBJ2-2|TRBD1|TRBV10-3|-
CAISLTGVGTGELFF
TGTGCCATCAGCTTGACAGGGGTCGGCACCGGGGAGCTGTTTTTT
>TRBJ2-7|-|TRBV28|once
CASRTQGGGITYEQYF
TGTGCCAGCAGGACCCAGGGGGGAGGGATTACGTACGAGCAGTACTTC
>TRBJ2-7|-|TRBV3-1|-
CASTQGRALNEQYF
TGTGCCAGCACCCAGGGACGGGCTCTGAACGAGCAGTACTTC
>TRBJ1-2|-|TRBV6-1|many
CASSELNRGGYTF
TGTGCCAGCAGTGAATTAAACAGAGGTGGCTACACCTTC
>TRBJ1-1|-|TRBV10-3|many
CAIKRDGETEAFF
TGTGCCATCAAACGGGACGGAGAAACTGAAGCTTTCTTT
>TRBJ2-7|TRBD1|TRBV5-1|many
CASSLEGANEQYF
TGCGCCAGCAGCTTGGAGGGGGCTAACGAGCAGTACTTC